The clone carrying this T cell receptor (beta chain) was counted at least ten times. Trimming shortened V by 3 bases and J by 5 bases, and 2 bases separated the two germline ends. The CDR3 loop spans 11 amino acids. Germline V CDR1 and CDR2: ENHRY, SYGVKD. 5'RACE with 10-nucleotide random UMIs produced the cDNA. TCRdb redid the calling of the 5' RACE reads with MiXCR, one entry per CDR3 protein. The profile shows 55,000 to 75,000 distinct CDR3 sequences, 5.2% of them singletons. This record comes from a study of neurological immune-mediated disorders. The sequenced sample was PBMCs. The chain is built from TRBV10-3 and TRBJ2-1; no firm D call. The TCR comes from a woman in her 30s with multiple sclerosis. The DNA of the CDR3 is TGTGCCATCAGTGATCACAATGAGCAGTTCTTC. It codes for CAISDHNEQFF.